A selection of T cell receptor beta chains follows, all from one sample in a study of cytomegalovirus exposure and HLA in healthy donors. The protocol was immunoSEQ multiplex PCR, while the TCRdb copy is restricted to in-frame clones and leaves out a portion. The profile covers 120,000 to 150,000 clones, with 78% appearing a single time and around 3% taken by the ten largest. The sequenced material came from PBMCs. The receptors shown here come from a man aged 35 to 55 in good health and CMV-seropositive. CDR3s include the opening cysteine and the closing phenylalanine or tryptophan. D genes are given only for firm matches. Expanded clones are given a class, and other clones once, few, many or no size at all.

j_call: TRBJ2-6
v_call: TRBV30
d_call: NA
clone_size: few
cdr3_aa: CACKVGQTPSGANVLTF
cdr3_nt: TGTGCCTGTAAGGTGGGACAAACCCCCTCTGGGGCCAACGTCCTGACTTTC

j_call: TRBJ1-1
v_call: TRBV9
d_call: NA
clone_size: NA
cdr3_aa: CASSVGEVQGTEAFF
cdr3_nt: TGTGCCAGCAGCGTAGGAGAGGTACAGGGCACTGAAGCTTTCTTT

j_call: TRBJ2-2
v_call: TRBV5-1
d_call: NA
clone_size: NA
cdr3_aa: CASSAGALNTGELFF
cdr3_nt: TGCGCCAGCAGCGCGGGGGCCCTAAACACCGGGGAGCTGTTTTTT

j_call: TRBJ1-5
v_call: TRBV7-2
d_call: NA
clone_size: few
cdr3_aa: CASSLALGPQHF
cdr3_nt: TGTGCCAGCAGCTTAGCTCTCGGGCCCCAGCATTTT

j_call: TRBJ2-2
v_call: TRBV18
d_call: TRBD2
clone_size: NA
cdr3_aa: CASSPSSGRSGELFF
cdr3_nt: TGTGCCAGCTCACCATCGAGCGGGAGATCCGGGGAGCTGTTTTTT

j_call: TRBJ1-3
v_call: TRBV6-5
d_call: NA
clone_size: NA
cdr3_aa: CASRSDRSSGNTIYF
cdr3_nt: TGTGCCAGCAGGTCCGACAGGAGCTCTGGAAACACCATATATTTT

j_call: TRBJ1-5
v_call: TRBV19
d_call: NA
clone_size: NA
cdr3_aa: CASSRGGGNNQPQHF
cdr3_nt: TGTGCCAGTAGTCGGGGAGGAGGGAACAATCAGCCCCAGCATTTT

j_call: TRBJ1-5
v_call: TRBV4-3
d_call: NA
clone_size: NA
cdr3_aa: CASSQDLDQPQHF
cdr3_nt: TGCGCCAGCAGCCAAGATCTAGATCAGCCCCAGCATTTT

j_call: TRBJ1-2
v_call: TRBV20-1
d_call: NA
clone_size: NA
cdr3_aa: CSARVVDYTF
cdr3_nt: TGCAGTGCTCGCGTTGTTGACTACACCTTC

j_call: TRBJ2-1
v_call: TRBV7-9
d_call: NA
clone_size: NA
cdr3_aa: CSSSLVETSSEQFF
cdr3_nt: TGTTCCAGCAGCTTAGTCGAGACTAGTTCTGAGCAGTTCTTC

j_call: TRBJ2-5
v_call: TRBV9
d_call: NA
clone_size: NA
cdr3_aa: CASSVGGRLDGEQYF
cdr3_nt: TGTGCCAGCAGCGTAGGGGGTCGCTTAGATGGGGAGCAGTACTTC

j_call: TRBJ2-1
v_call: TRBV27
d_call: TRBD2
clone_size: NA
cdr3_aa: CASSRLAGGRDNEQFF
cdr3_nt: TGTGCCAGCAGCCGCCTAGCGGGAGGGCGGGACAATGAGCAGTTCTTC

j_call: TRBJ2-1
v_call: TRBV29-1
d_call: TRBD1
clone_size: NA
cdr3_aa: CSVVRDREGDEQFF
cdr3_nt: TGCAGCGTTGTCCGGGACAGGGAAGGGGATGAGCAGTTCTTC

j_call: TRBJ2-4
v_call: TRBV19
d_call: TRBD2
clone_size: NA
cdr3_aa: CASSMGTSGKNIQYF
cdr3_nt: TGTGCCAGTAGTATGGGGACTAGCGGAAAAAACATTCAGTACTTC

j_call: TRBJ2-3
v_call: TRBV9
d_call: NA
clone_size: NA
cdr3_aa: CASSGRVGDTQYF
cdr3_nt: TGTGCCAGCAGCGGGAGGGTAGGAGATACGCAGTATTTT

j_call: TRBJ2-7
v_call: TRBV7-8
d_call: NA
clone_size: NA
cdr3_aa: CASSQASLYEQYF
cdr3_nt: TGTGCCAGCAGTCAAGCGTCTCTCTACGAGCAGTACTTC

j_call: TRBJ2-1
v_call: TRBV19
d_call: TRBD2
clone_size: NA
cdr3_aa: CASSIVTSGRNEQFF
cdr3_nt: TGTGCCAGTAGTATAGTAACTAGCGGACGCAATGAGCAGTTCTTC

j_call: TRBJ1-6
v_call: TRBV10-3
d_call: TRBD1
clone_size: NA
cdr3_aa: CAISQTGGYNSPLHF
cdr3_nt: TGTGCCATCAGCCAGACAGGGGGTTATAATTCACCCCTCCACTTT

j_call: TRBJ2-1
v_call: TRBV19
d_call: TRBD2
clone_size: NA
cdr3_aa: CASTIRLAGAPAYNEQFF
cdr3_nt: TGTGCCAGTACTATACGTCTAGCGGGAGCCCCAGCCTACAATGAGCAGTTCTTC

j_call: TRBJ1-5
v_call: TRBV15
d_call: NA
clone_size: once
cdr3_aa: CATSLDNRNQPQHF
cdr3_nt: TGTGCCACCAGCTTGGACAACCGTAATCAGCCCCAGCATTTT